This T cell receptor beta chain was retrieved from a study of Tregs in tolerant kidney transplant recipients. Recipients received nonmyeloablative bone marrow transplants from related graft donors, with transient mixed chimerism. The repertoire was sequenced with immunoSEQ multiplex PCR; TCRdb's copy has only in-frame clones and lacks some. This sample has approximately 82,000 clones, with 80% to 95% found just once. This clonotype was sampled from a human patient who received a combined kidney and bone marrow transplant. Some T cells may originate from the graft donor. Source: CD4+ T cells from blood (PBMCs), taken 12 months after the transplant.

The CDR3 here is CASSFRTGRTGELFF. The CDR3 nucleotides are TGTGCCAGCAGTTTCCGGACAGGCCGCACCGGGGAGCTGTTTTTT. The rearrangement uses TRBV6-6 and TRBJ2-2; 7 bases are a match to TRBD1. Looked up from germline, CDR1 is MNHNY and CDR2 is SVGAGI (reference sequence). This CDR3 has 15 amino acids. Unmatched junction bases numbered 6, after V lost 4 bases and J lost 4 bases.